The next 20 T cell receptor beta chains were all read from a single sample in a study of blood T cells in healthy people across ages. A J-beta primer mix and a sample-barcoded 5' primer were used in a second PCR of roughly 6 to 11 cycles. TCRdb passed the 5' RACE reads through MiXCR, listing each CDR3 protein once. Among over a million distinct CDR3 sequences listed, approximately 63% were seen once. Sequencing was performed on blood. The receptor source for this set is a man between 18 and 35 years old in good health.

The chain uses TRBV9 and TRBJ2-7; no clear D gene. In germline, CDR1 is SGDLS, CDR2 YYNGEE. CDR3 length: 14 amino acids. V lost 4 bases and J 1 base, leaving 12 bases between the germline ends. This CDR3 reads CASSPLAESYEQYF. CDR3 DNA sequence: TGTGCCAGCAGCCCCCTCGCGGAGTCCTACGAGCAGTACTTC.

The chain couples TRBV10-1 to TRBJ1-1; D is possibly TRBD1 (5 bases). The CDR3 has 15 residues. From germline, CDR1 is WNHNN and CDR2 SYGVQD (reference sequence). Trimming cost V 2 bases and J 9 bases, with 19 bases left between them. CDR3 nucleotides: TGCGCCAGCAGTGAGGGGCGGCAGGGTCTAAGACAAGCTTTCTTT. Amino acid sequence: CASSEGRQGLRQAFF.

The rearrangement uses TRBV20-1 and TRBJ1-2; TRBD1 aligns across 9 bases. This CDR3 spans 12 amino acids. Germline CDR1 reads DFQATT; CDR2 reads SNEGSKA (reference sequence). V shed 1 base, J shed 6 bases, and the junction held 0 bases outside the gene matches. This chain's CDR3 is CSARGDRDGYTF. In nucleotides, the CDR3 is TGCAGTGCTAGAGGGGACAGGGATGGCTACACCTTC.

The V call is TRBV10-2, the J call TRBJ2-5, with D possibly matching TRBD2 (6 bases). Per germline, CDR1 WSHSY and CDR2 SAAADI. CDR3 size: 16 residues. Trimming took off 0 bases at V and 5 bases at J, with 16 bases between the two ends. The CDR3 protein is CASSESGAGGGETQYF. The CDR3 region has the DNA TGCGCCAGCAGTGAGTCTGGAGCGGGTGGAGGGGAGACCCAGTACTTC.

This clonotype was counted between two and nine times. The genes are TRBV4-2 and TRBJ2-1; D not resolved. The CDR3 length is 12 residues. Between the trimmed V and J ends, which lost 0 bases and 12 bases, there was a span of 9 bases. Germline V CDR1 and CDR2: LGHNA, YNFKEQ. CDR3 DNA: TGTGCCAGCAGCCAAGATATAAAATGGCAGTTCTTC. Amino acid sequence: CASSQDIKWQFF.

The chain is built from TRBV5-1 and TRBJ1-2; D gene ambiguous. The germline CDR1 and CDR2 sequences are SGHRS and YFSETQ. Trimming removed 2 bases at V and 3 bases at J, with 8 bases between. The CDR3 runs 13 residues. CDR3 protein: CASSLRLHYGYTF. Here the CDR3 DNA reads TGCGCCAGCAGCTTACGGTTGCACTATGGCTACACCTTC.

The CDR3 region has the DNA TGCGCCAGCAGCCCCTCGAGGGTCCCCAACACTGAAGCTTTCTTT. This gives the protein CASSPSRVPNTEAFF. The genes are TRBV5-1 and TRBJ1-1; D unresolved. The CDR3 covers 15 residues. In germline, CDR1 is SGHRS, CDR2 YFSETQ. V lost 4 bases, J lost 2 bases, and 15 bases lay in between.

The gene calls are TRBV27 and TRBJ1-6; the match to TRBD1 covers 7 bases. The CDR3 is 15 residues long. CDR1 MNHEY and CDR2 SMNVEV come from the germline V gene (reference sequence). The V gene end was trimmed by 2 bases and the J gene end by 9 bases; junction bases not matched to a gene: 7. CDR3 bases: TGTGCCAGCAGTTTAGCGAGGGGGCTGAGTTCACCCCTCCACTTT. Protein: CASSLARGLSSPLHF.

A few counts support this clonotype. The rearrangement links TRBV27 to TRBJ1-2, with TRBD1 matching 10 bases. The V segment lost 8 bases and the J segment 4 bases; nucleotides outside the gene matches: 10. The CDR3 has 15 amino acids. The germline V gene encodes CDR1 MNHEY and CDR2 SMNVEV (reference sequence). DNA of the CDR3: TGTGCCAGCCGTGACCCGACAGGGGGCATCTATGGCTACACCTTC. Its protein is CASRDPTGGIYGYTF.

This clonotype turned up a few times. The chain recombines TRBV5-1 with TRBJ2-1; 15 bases agree with TRBD2. This CDR3 has 16 amino acids. The germline V gene has CDR1 SGHRS and CDR2 YFSETQ. The junction had 2 bases not matched to a gene; V was cut back by 0 bases and J by 7 bases. The CDR3 sequence is CASSLAGTSGRNEQFF. Written as DNA, the CDR3 is TGCGCCAGCAGCTTGGCCGGGACTAGCGGGAGGAATGAGCAGTTCTTC.

V usage is TRBV5-6 and J usage is TRBJ2-1, with a possible D match to TRBD2 (6 bases). Trimming took 0 bases from V and 3 from J, leaving 13 bases between them. CDR3 size: 16 residues. Germline lookup yields CDR1 SGHDT and CDR2 YYEEEE. The CDR3, as DNA: TGTGCCAGCAGCTTGGATCGGCCGGGGGACTACAATGAGCAGTTCTTC. Translation: CASSLDRPGDYNEQFF.

V usage is TRBV11-2 and J usage is TRBJ1-2; perhaps TRBD1 as D (5 bases). With 3 bases removed from V and 8 bases from J, the gap between germline ends came to 13 bases. This CDR3 is 13 amino acids long. In germline, CDR1 is SGHAT, CDR2 FQNNGV. In nucleotides, the CDR3 is TGTGCCAGCAGCTTGCAGGGAACCTTCGGCTACACCTTC. The encoded protein is CASSLQGTFGYTF.

This chain connects TRBV2 to TRBJ2-5, with 7 bases matching TRBD2. The junction had 16 bases not matched to a gene; V was cut back by 6 bases and J by 3 bases. CDR3 length: 17 amino acids. Germline CDR1 and CDR2: SNHLY and FYNNEI. CDR3: CASREWWGGLKEETQYF. The CDR3, as DNA: TGTGCCAGCAGAGAGTGGTGGGGGGGACTCAAGGAAGAGACCCAGTACTTC.

V usage is TRBV7-9 and J usage is TRBJ1-2; 10 nucleotides line up with TRBD1. The germline V gene has CDR1 SEHNR and CDR2 FQNEAQ (reference sequence). CDR3 length: 17 residues. After removal of 1 base from V and 6 bases from J, the junction contained 11 bases not matched to a gene. This chain's CDR3 is CASSLVPDRGSLDGYTF. In DNA, the CDR3 is TGTGCCAGCAGCTTAGTTCCGGACAGGGGGTCACTGGATGGCTACACCTTC.

The V call is TRBV2, the J call TRBJ1-5; weak D call: TRBD1 (6 bases). Between the trimmed V and J ends, which lost 5 bases and 3 bases, there was a span of 14 bases. This CDR3 has 15 residues. Germline values: CDR1 SNHLY, CDR2 FYNNEI. The CDR3 here is CASSLSRQANQPQHF. CDR3 coding DNA: TGTGCCAGCAGTCTAAGTCGACAGGCCAATCAGCCCCAGCATTTT.

The DNA of the CDR3 is TGTGCCAGCAGTGGGGACAGGGTCCGGGAAAAACTGTTTTTT. Translation gives CASSGDRVREKLFF. This rearrangement joins TRBV2 to TRBJ1-4; 9 bases line up with TRBD1. This CDR3 comprises 14 residues. CDR1 SNHLY and CDR2 FYNNEI come from the germline V gene. Trimming cost V 4 bases and J 8 bases; bases outside gene matches: 5.

This clonotype was observed a few times. The chain carries TRBV15 and TRBJ2-4; 9 bases match TRBD1. V lost 5 bases and J lost 0; bases outside the gene matches: 5. This CDR3 region has 16 residues. The V gene's germline CDR1 is LNHNV and CDR2 YYDKDF (reference sequence). The CDR3 DNA sequence: TGTGCCACCAGCGAAGGGACAGGGCTAGCCAAAAACATTCAGTACTTC. It translates to CATSEGTGLAKNIQYF.

This clonotype turned up a few times. The rearrangement links TRBV6-2 or TRBV6-3 to TRBJ2-5, with 7 positions matching TRBD1. The germline CDR1 and CDR2 sequences are MNHEY and SVGEGT. This CDR3 has 14 residues. Germline trimming cut 5 bases from V and 3 bases from J; bases unmatched to any gene: 6. For the CDR3, the DNA is TGTGCCAGCAGTCTCCTCGACAGGGAAGAGACCCAGTACTTC. Protein: CASSLLDREETQYF.

This clonotype was found a few times. V is TRBV20-1 and J is TRBJ1-6, with D unclear. This CDR3 contains 13 residues. V was pared by 2 bases and J by 9 bases, with 11 bases between. Germline V gives CDR1 DFQATT, CDR2 SNEGSKA (reference sequence). The DNA of the CDR3 is TGCAGTGCTAGAAAGGCTGAAGCTTCACCCCTCCACTTT. As protein: CSARKAEASPLHF.

This chain uses TRBV10-3 with TRBJ2-7, with D unresolved. This CDR3 spans 15 amino acids. The V end was cut by 0 bases, the J end by 7 bases, with 16 bases between. Germline CDR1 reads ENHRY; CDR2 reads SYGVKD. This CDR3 reads CAISESEGRRTEQYF. CDR3 coding DNA: TGTGCCATCAGTGAGTCTGAAGGGCGGCGAACGGAGCAGTACTTC.